Following are 32 T cell receptor beta chains from one sample sequenced in a study of cytomegalovirus exposure and HLA in healthy donors. 13 Jbeta primers and 60 Vbeta primers were used for the PCR. The repertoire was sequenced with immunoSEQ multiplex PCR; TCRdb's copy has only in-frame clones and lacks some. Among 150,000 to 200,000 clones listed, about 73% were seen once. Sequenced sample: PBMCs. These receptors were taken from a woman aged 45-65 years in good health and CMV-seropositive.

This clone has only one observation. The chain joins TRBV4-1 to TRBJ1-4; unclear D gene. This CDR3 region has 15 residues. The germline gives CDR1 MGHRA, CDR2 YSYEKL. V was clipped by 0 bases and J by 0 bases, with 5 bases between them. The CDR3, as DNA: TGCGCCAGCAGCCAAGACGGTGCAACTAATGAAAAACTGTTTTTT. Amino acid sequence: CASSQDGATNEKLFF.

The table lists this clone with a count of one. The CDR3 is CASSLEFGTRDRKGEQYF. The CDR3 coding sequence is TGTGCCAGCAGCTTAGAATTCGGGACTAGGGACAGAAAAGGGGAGCAGTACTTC. The rearrangement links TRBV7-6 to TRBJ2-7; tentatively, D is TRBD2 (8 bases). The V gene's germline CDR1 is SGHVS and CDR2 FNYEAQ. Deletions cut 1 base from V and 7 bases from J, with 26 bases between. The CDR3 loop spans 18 amino acids.

Note on this clone: Additional DNA sequences in this sample encode the identical CDR3. CDR3 region: CASSVDRNYGYTF. The DNA of the CDR3 is TGTGCCAGCAGCGTGGACAGAAACTATGGCTACACCTTC. The genes are TRBV5-4 and TRBJ1-2, with D perhaps TRBD1 (6 bases). V lost 4 bases, J lost 2 bases, and 9 bases lay in between. The CDR3 has 13 residues. CDR1 SGHNT and CDR2 YYREEE come from the germline V gene (reference sequence).

The chain is built from TRBV5-6 and TRBJ2-5, with D hard to call. Per germline, CDR1 SGHDT and CDR2 YYEEEE. Trimming took off 2 bases at V and 0 bases at J, with 5 bases between the two ends. This CDR3 is 13 amino acids long. CDR3: CASSFPYQETQYF. The CDR3, as DNA: TGTGCCAGCAGCTTCCCGTACCAAGAGACCCAGTACTTC.

The chain uses TRBV5-5 and TRBJ2-7; unclear D gene. Per germline, CDR1 SGHKS and CDR2 YYEKEE (reference sequence). The CDR3 loop spans 14 amino acids. Deletions cut 4 bases from V and 0 bases from J, with 11 bases between. The CDR3 DNA reads as TGTGCCAGCAGCCCTGGTAGGAGCTCCTACGAGCAGTACTTC. This translates into CASSPGRSSYEQYF. The variable domain in full, with the rest retrieved from reference TRBV5-5 and TRBJ2-7, is DAGVTQSPTHLIKTRGQQVTLRCSPISGHKSVSWYQQVLGQGPQFIFQYYEKEERGRGNFPDRFSARQFPNYSSELNVNALLLGDSALYLCASSPGRSSYEQYFGPGTRLTVT.

The chain links TRBV19 to TRBJ2-5, with 8 positions matching TRBD2. The CDR3 runs 12 residues. Germline CDR1 LNHDA, CDR2 SQIVND (reference sequence). After removal of 8 bases from V and 5 bases from J, the junction contained 4 bases not matched to a gene. DNA of the CDR3: TGTGCCAGTGCGGGGGGAACGGAGACCCAGTACTTC. It encodes CASAGGTETQYF.

This chain uses TRBV5-4 with TRBJ1-2, with D possibly TRBD1 on 5 matching bases. This CDR3 comprises 14 residues. CDR1 and CDR2 (germline): SGHNT, YYREEE (reference sequence). V was trimmed by 4 bases and J by 6 bases, leaving 16 bases between them. CDR3 nucleotide sequence: TGTGCCAGCAGCCCCGGGGGAGGGAGGGATGGCTACACCTTC. Protein: CASSPGGGRDGYTF.

The rearrangement joins TRBV4-1 to TRBJ2-7; 11 nucleotides align to TRBD2. Germline V gene lookup returns CDR1 MGHRA and CDR2 YSYEKL. V was pared by 5 bases and J by 0 bases, with 6 bases of the junction left unmatched. The CDR3 is made up of 16 amino acids. For the CDR3, the DNA is TGCGCCAGCAGCTTTATAGGGACTAGCGGCTCCTACGAGCAGTACTTC. Translation: CASSFIGTSGSYEQYF.

The table lists this clone with a few counts. The chain is built from TRBV19 and TRBJ1-2; D is uncertain. Germline CDR1 reads LNHDA; CDR2 reads SQIVND (reference sequence). The CDR3 is 14 amino acids. Trimming left V 3 bases short and J 7 bases short, with 15 bases between. The CDR3 DNA reads as TGTGCCAGTAGTATCGGGTTACGGCGGGGTGGCTACACCTTC. It encodes CASSIGLRRGGYTF.

This clone was observed a handful of times. The V call is TRBV30, the J call TRBJ1-5; a possible D gene is TRBD1 (6 bases). Germline V CDR1 and CDR2: GTSNPN, SVGIG (reference sequence). V was shortened by 0 bases and J by 2 bases, with 14 bases between the two germline ends. The CDR3 has 16 amino acids. CDR3 loop: CAWSVSGAGGNQPQHF. The DNA of the CDR3 is TGTGCCTGGAGTGTCTCAGGGGCCGGAGGCAATCAGCCCCAGCATTTT.

CDR3 protein: CASKGTASTDTQYF. CDR3 DNA sequence: TGCGCCAGCAAAGGGACAGCTAGCACAGATACGCAGTATTTT. The genes are TRBV5-1 and TRBJ2-3; 7 bases line up with TRBD1. CDR3 length: 14 residues. Germline V lookup: CDR1 SGHRS, CDR2 YFSETQ. With V trimmed by 6 bases and J by 0 bases, 4 bases remained unmatched.

The gene calls are TRBV25-1 and TRBJ2-5; D perhaps matches TRBD2 (6 bases). CDR3 length equals 15 residues. Germline V gene lookup returns CDR1 MGHDK and CDR2 SYGVNS. Trimming removed 6 bases at V and 5 bases at J, with 19 bases between. CDR3 in amino acids: CASRYPGAERETQYF. DNA of the CDR3: TGTGCCAGCAGATATCCGGGAGCCGAGAGGGAGACCCAGTACTTC. The whole variable domain, filled in from reference TRBV25-1 and TRBJ2-5, reads EADIYQTPRYLVIGTGKKITLECSQTMGHDKMYWYQQDPGMELHLIHYSYGVNSTEKGDLSSESTVSRIRTEHFPLTLESARPSHTSQYLCASRYPGAERETQYFGPGTRLLVL.

The rearrangement uses TRBV29-1 and TRBJ1-1; possible D gene TRBD1, 5 bases. Germline V gene data show CDR1 as SQVTM and CDR2 as ANQGSEA. Trimming removed 8 bases from V and 6 bases from J, with 13 bases in between. This CDR3 has 11 amino acids. The CDR3 nucleotides read TGCAGCTCCGGCGGGGCCTCTGAAGCTTTCTTT. Its translation is CSSGGASEAFF.

The chain joins TRBV5-4 to TRBJ2-2; D gene unclear. The CDR3 has 14 residues. Deletions cut 3 bases from V and 3 bases from J, with 9 bases between. Germline CDR1 SGHNT, CDR2 YYREEE (reference sequence). CDR3 bases: TGTGCCAGCAGCTATACTGGGCACACCGGGGAGCTGTTTTTT. Translating gives CASSYTGHTGELFF.

The gene calls are TRBV11-2 and TRBJ2-2; 7 bases are shared with TRBD2. The germline CDR1 and CDR2 sequences are SGHAT and FQNNGV. Losses at the gene ends were 5 bases for V and 5 bases for J; bases not matched to a gene: 8. CDR3 length equals 15 residues. In DNA form, the CDR3 reads TGTGCCAGCAGCCGTCGGGGGGATCGGACCGGGGAGCTGTTTTTT. Amino acids: CASSRRGDRTGELFF. Complete variable domain (other parts from reference TRBV11-2 and TRBJ2-2): EAGVAQSPRYKIIEKRQSVAFWCNPISGHATLYWYQQILGQGPKLLIQFQNNGVVDDSQLPKDRFSAERLKGVDSTLKIQPAKLEDSAVYLCASSRRGDRTGELFFGEGSRLTVL.

CDR3 residues: CASSLYPGTANYGYTF. The CDR3 DNA is TGTGCCAGCAGTCTTTACCCAGGGACAGCTAACTATGGCTACACCTTC. V and J are TRBV27 and TRBJ1-2; TRBD1 aligns across 7 bases. The CDR3 has 16 amino acids. The trim removed 5 bases at V and 0 bases at J, leaving 9 bases unmatched. The germline V gene has CDR1 MNHEY and CDR2 SMNVEV (reference sequence).

The chain combines TRBV4-1 with TRBJ2-7, with D unclear. V shed 2 bases and J shed 5 bases, with 16 bases lying between them. Germline V gives CDR1 MGHRA, CDR2 YSYEKL. The length of the CDR3 is 15 residues. The CDR3 is CASSQLDTVANEQYF. CDR3 sequence (DNA): TGCGCCAGCAGCCAACTCGACACGGTTGCGAACGAGCAGTACTTC.

J is TRBJ1-4 and V is TRBV7-8, with a possible D match to TRBD1 (5 bases). The germline CDR1 and CDR2 sequences are SGHVS and FQNEAQ. The ends were cut back, 2 bases at V and 8 bases at J, with 9 bases in the middle. This CDR3 region has 13 residues. Here the CDR3 DNA reads TGTGCCAGCAGCTTAAGTCAGGGAGAAAAACTGTTTTTT. It is translated as CASSLSQGEKLFF.

The chain is built from TRBV5-1 and TRBJ2-2; tentatively, D is TRBD1 (6 bases). V lost 5 bases to trimming and J lost 8 bases, with 16 bases between them. This CDR3 is built from 14 residues. Germline loops: CDR1 SGHRS, CDR2 YFSETQ. The CDR3 coding sequence is TGCGCCAGCAGTTTACAGGGAACTAAAGGGGAGCTGTTTTTT. It codes for CASSLQGTKGELFF.

J is TRBJ1-4 and V is TRBV6-1; possible D gene TRBD1, 5 bases. Germline loops: CDR1 MNHNS, CDR2 SASEGT. The CDR3 is 12 amino acids. V was pared by 7 bases and J by 8 bases, with 11 bases between. The CDR3 nucleotides are TGTGCCAGCACTTCAGGGAGGGAAAAACTGTTTTTT. It encodes CASTSGREKLFF.

In its sample, this clone was seen a few times. The chain uses TRBV6-6 and TRBJ1-1; D might be TRBD1 (6 bases). Germline assignment: CDR1 MNHNY and CDR2 SVGAGI (reference sequence). The CDR3 covers 14 residues. Trimming removed 6 bases at V and 5 bases at J, with 16 bases between. CDR3 region: CASSEQGDGTEAFF. The CDR3 DNA is TGTGCCAGCAGCGAACAGGGAGATGGAACTGAAGCTTTCTTT.

This chain links TRBV9 with TRBJ1-2; 8 bases are a match to TRBD1. Germline V CDR1 and CDR2: SGDLS, YYNGEE. CDR3 length: 15 residues. V trimming: 2 bases; J trimming: 5 bases; junction bases outside the gene matches: 8. CDR3 sequence (DNA): TGTGCCAGCAGCGTCGGACAGGGCTCCCTATATGGCTACACCTTC. Its translation: CASSVGQGSLYGYTF.

The chain recombines TRBV6-6 with TRBJ2-3; 7 nucleotides match TRBD2. With 4 bases clipped from V and 3 bases from J, the junction kept 7 bases outside the gene matches. There are 15 residues in the CDR3. Germline CDR1 is MNHNY and CDR2 is SVGAGI (reference sequence). The CDR3 protein is CASSSLFSGTDTQYF. The CDR3 DNA sequence: TGTGCCAGCAGTTCGCTGTTTAGCGGGACAGATACGCAGTATTTT.

A single count supports this clone. This chain connects TRBV10-3 to TRBJ1-6; no definite D call. The germline gives CDR1 ENHRY, CDR2 SYGVKD. The CDR3 covers 13 residues. Trimming shortened V by 7 bases and J by 8 bases, and 12 bases separated the two germline ends. The CDR3 nucleotides read TGTGCCATCAATTCGGGTCGGGATTCACCCCTCCACTTT. This sequence encodes CAINSGRDSPLHF.

This clone came up a few times. The CDR3 DNA follows: TGTGCCAGCTCACTCCTAACGGGGGGCACAGATACGCAGTATTTT. As protein: CASSLLTGGTDTQYF. The chain has TRBV18 and TRBJ2-3; D might be TRBD2 (6 bases). Germline assignment: CDR1 KGHSH and CDR2 LQKENI. Between the trimmed V and J ends, which lost 4 bases and 1 base, there was a span of 12 bases. This CDR3 is 15 amino acids long. The full variable domain, with the rest looked up from reference TRBV18 and TRBJ2-3, is NAGVMQNPRHLVRRRGQEARLRCSPMKGHSHVYWYRQLPEEGLKFMVYLQKENIIDESGMPKERFSAEFPKEGPSILRIQQVVRGDSAAYFCASSLLTGGTDTQYFGPGTRLTVL.

The chain is built from TRBV11-3 and TRBJ2-5; possible D gene TRBD2, 7 bases. V was clipped by 1 base and J by 1 base, with 10 bases between them. This CDR3 comprises 15 residues. CDR1 is SGHNT, CDR2 YENEEA, per germline. CDR3 DNA: TGTGCCAGCAGCTTAGCGGGGGGCCCCCAAGAGACCCAGTACTTC. Its protein is CASSLAGGPQETQYF.

Only a few counts were recorded for this clone. The chain links TRBV4-1 to TRBJ1-3; D may be TRBD1 (6 bases). The CDR3 is made up of 17 amino acids. Germline-derived CDR1 and CDR2 are MGHRA and YSYEKL. Deletions cut 4 bases from V and 4 bases from J, with 20 bases between. For the CDR3, the DNA is TGCGCCAGCAGCCGCGAACCAGCCAGGGGTGGCGGAAACACCATATATTTT. This sequence encodes CASSREPARGGGNTIYF.

This clone was counted only a few times. The chain is built from TRBV18 and TRBJ2-3; 8 nucleotides match TRBD2. This CDR3 region has 19 residues. CDR1 and CDR2 (germline): KGHSH, LQKENI. V gave up 3 bases and J gave up 2 bases; unmatched junction bases: 16. The CDR3 here is CASSPLLVAGGVTTDTQYF. The DNA of the CDR3 is TGTGCCAGCTCACCTCTTCTCGTGGCGGGGGGCGTGACCACAGATACGCAGTATTTT. Based on the CDR3 plus reference TRBV18 and TRBJ2-3, the full variable domain is NAGVMQNPRHLVRRRGQEARLRCSPMKGHSHVYWYRQLPEEGLKFMVYLQKENIIDESGMPKERFSAEFPKEGPSILRIQQVVRGDSAAYFCASSPLLVAGGVTTDTQYFGPGTRLTVL.

This clone was found a few times. Here the CDR3 reads CASSYGTSLGNEQFF. The DNA for the CDR3 is TGTGCCAGCAGTTACGGGACTAGCTTAGGGAATGAGCAGTTCTTC. V and J are TRBV6-5 and TRBJ2-1; 9 nucleotides match TRBD2. Germline V CDR1 and CDR2: MNHEY, SVGAGI. CDR3 length: 15 residues. The ends lost 2 bases at V and 7 bases at J; junction bases unmatched: 6.

The V gene is TRBV2, the J gene TRBJ1-5; D gene uncertain. The CDR3 is made up of 12 amino acids. The germline CDR1 and CDR2 sequences are SNHLY and FYNNEI. With 3 bases removed from V and 9 bases from J, the gap between germline ends came to 9 bases. CDR3 nucleotides: TGTGCCAGCAGTGAGGAGGCAGGGCCCCAGCATTTT. It encodes CASSEEAGPQHF.

The chain has TRBV18 and TRBJ2-7; 7 bases map to TRBD1. V gave up 6 bases and J gave up 6 bases; unmatched junction bases: 5. Germline V lookup: CDR1 KGHSH, CDR2 LQKENI. The CDR3 loop spans 12 amino acids. Here the CDR3 DNA reads TGTGCCAGCTCCCTAGGGACAGTCGAGCAGTACTTC. This sequence encodes CASSLGTVEQYF.

The chain carries TRBV6-5 and TRBJ2-3; the D gene is possibly TRBD2 (6 bases). The CDR3 spans 15 residues. Germline lookup yields CDR1 MNHEY and CDR2 SVGAGI. Trimming pared 2 bases from V and 0 bases from J, leaving 9 bases between. In DNA, the CDR3 is TGTGCCAGCAGTTACAGGGGAGGAAGCACAGATACGCAGTATTTT. Its translation is CASSYRGGSTDTQYF.